The 30 T cell receptor beta chains below come from one sample, sequenced in a study of CXCR3-negative and CXCR3-positive naive CD8 T cells. Libraries of TRB cDNA were made by 5' RACE and carried UMIs. TCRdb re-called the 5' RACE reads; every CDR3 protein appears as one record, without DNA. This table lists more than 20,000 distinct CDR3 sequences. Sequenced: naive CXCR3- CD8+ T cells from blood. Subset defined: CD45RO-CCR7+CD27+CD95- naive CD8+ T cells lacking CXCR3 (TNR3-). These receptors all come from a human donor in good health. Some clones in this sample may be carry-over from other donors' samples.

CDR3 residues: CASSLAGGPSSYNEQFF. The V call is TRBV5-1, the J call TRBJ2-1; TCRdb lists TRBD1, though no DNA is available to test this call. Germline V gene lookup returns CDR1 SGHRS and CDR2 YFSETQ. CDR3 size: 17 residues.

CDR3 amino acids: CASSYSLNTEAFF. The chain couples TRBV28 to TRBJ1-1. CDR1 MDHEN and CDR2 SYDVKM come from the germline V gene. The CDR3 covers 13 residues. The full variable domain, in which reference TRBV28 and TRBJ1-1 provide the parts outside the CDR3, is DVKVTQSSRYLVKRTGEKVFLECVQDMDHENMFWYRQDPGLGLRLIYFSYDVKMKEKGDIPEGYSVSREKKERFSLILESASTNQTSMYLCASSYSLNTEAFFGQGTRLTVV.

This chain uses TRBV5-1 with TRBJ2-1; TCRdb gives TRBD2 as the D gene, but with no DNA this cannot be confirmed. The germline CDR1 and CDR2 sequences are SGHRS and YFSETQ. The CDR3 is made up of 14 amino acids. CDR3 amino acids: CASRSGLEGGEQFF.

The genes are TRBV28 and TRBJ2-5; lacking DNA, the TRBD2 call made by TCRdb goes unchecked. The CDR3 runs 19 residues. The germline gives CDR1 MDHEN, CDR2 SYDVKM. CDR3: CASSPPPWISSVDRETQYF.

The chain couples TRBV2 to TRBJ2-3; TCRdb indicates TRBD1, and absent DNA this call remains unverified. CDR1 SNHLY and CDR2 FYNNEI come from the germline V gene. The CDR3 covers 15 residues. CDR3 amino acids: CASGAPPGGTDTQYF.

This chain uses TRBV13 with TRBJ2-5; the TCRdb D gene call, TRBD1, has no DNA to confirm it. Germline values: CDR1 PRHDT, CDR2 FYEKMQ (reference sequence). CDR3 size: 13 residues. The chain's CDR3 is CASSLRGMETQYF.

The gene calls are TRBV9 and TRBJ2-1. The CDR3 extends over 11 amino acids. CDR1 and CDR2 from the germline V gene are SGDLS and YYNGEE. The CDR3 spells CASSHGDEQFF.

This sequence joins TRBV2 and TRBJ2-7; TCRdb selects TRBD1, and the lack of DNA leaves this call unchecked. Germline V lookup: CDR1 SNHLY, CDR2 FYNNEI. CDR3 size: 15 residues. The CDR3 here is CASSDQGTGLYEQYF. Combining the CDR3 with reference TRBV2 and TRBJ2-7 gives the whole variable domain EPEVTQTPSHQVTQMGQEVILRCVPISNHLYFYWYRQILGQKVEFLVSFYNNEISEKSEIFDDQFSVERPDGSNFTLKIRSTKLEDSAMYFCASSDQGTGLYEQYFGPGTRLTVT.

The chain is built from TRBV27 and TRBJ2-7; the D call from TCRdb, TRBD1, cannot be confirmed without DNA. CDR3 size: 15 residues. Per the germline V gene, CDR1 is MNHEY and CDR2 is SMNVEV (reference sequence). The CDR3 here is CASSLPGTRTYEQYF.

The V gene is TRBV6-2 or TRBV6-3, the J gene TRBJ2-1; TCRdb picks TRBD1, but there is no DNA to check that call. The CDR3 has 15 amino acids. CDR1 is MNHEY, CDR2 SVGEGT, per germline. CDR3 in amino acids: CASSYVTGVRNEQFF.

V is TRBV7-9 and J is TRBJ2-7; TCRdb designates TRBD1, a call that cannot be tested without DNA. This CDR3 has 15 amino acids. The germline CDR1 and CDR2 sequences are SEHNR and FQNEAQ (reference sequence). The CDR3 spells CASSSLIGDRYEQYF.

The V call is TRBV29-1, the J call TRBJ2-1. Germline CDR1 SQVTM, CDR2 ANQGSEA. The CDR3 loop spans 11 amino acids. The chain's CDR3 is CSVEWDNEQFF.

The chain carries TRBV27 and TRBJ1-1; no DNA is available, so the TRBD1 call from TCRdb remains unchecked. There are 13 residues in the CDR3. Germline loops: CDR1 MNHEY, CDR2 SMNVEV (reference sequence). The CDR3 sequence: CASSTQGETEAFF.

The rearrangement uses TRBV12-3 or TRBV12-4 and TRBJ2-1; the D gene TCRdb calls, TRBD2, cannot be checked with no DNA. The CDR3 runs 14 residues. The CDR3 is CASSLTLAGNEQFF.

The rearrangement joins TRBV6-5 to TRBJ2-7; absent DNA, TCRdb's TRBD2 call cannot be checked. The CDR3 has 15 residues. The germline gives CDR1 MNHEY, CDR2 SVGAGI. The CDR3 spells CASSYARLGGNEQYF.

The rearrangement joins TRBV4-2 to TRBJ1-1. This CDR3 region has 14 residues. Looked up from germline, CDR1 is LGHNA and CDR2 is YNFKEQ. CDR3 residues: CASSQRGMSTEAFF.

The chain carries TRBV4-1 and TRBJ1-5. From germline, CDR1 is MGHRA and CDR2 YSYEKL. The CDR3 is 15 residues long. CDR3 amino acids: CASSQGIVGNQPQHF.

The chain uses TRBV7-9 and TRBJ2-7. The CDR3 covers 12 residues. Germline V gene sequence: CDR1 SEHNR, CDR2 FQNEAQ (reference sequence). CDR3 residues: CASSLTPYEQYF.

The chain has TRBV6-5 and TRBJ2-7; the D call of TRBD1 rests on TCRdb alone, since no DNA is present to check it. The CDR3 is 14 amino acids. Germline assignment: CDR1 MNHEY and CDR2 SVGAGI. CDR3 sequence: CASSYGQGAGEQYF.

The chain couples TRBV7-6 to TRBJ1-1; without DNA, the TCRdb call of TRBD1 cannot be checked. CDR1 and CDR2 (germline): SGHVS, FNYEAQ. The CDR3 sequence is 15 residues long. CDR3 sequence reads: CASSLAGRGTTEAFF.

The rearrangement uses TRBV6-1 and TRBJ2-1; lacking DNA, the TRBD1 call made by TCRdb goes unchecked. Germline V gives CDR1 MNHNS, CDR2 SASEGT. This CDR3 is 14 amino acids long. This chain's CDR3 is CASSPETGSREQFF.

This clonotype is called medium-sized based on its frequency. The rearrangement uses TRBV20-1 and TRBJ2-7; TCRdb picks TRBD1, but there is no DNA to check that call. Germline CDR1 is DFQATT and CDR2 is SNEGSKA (reference sequence). This CDR3 comprises 15 residues. The CDR3 protein is CSARDARQDYYEQYF.

The chain carries TRBV6-5 and TRBJ2-5. The CDR3 runs to 12 residues. The germline gives CDR1 MNHEY, CDR2 SVGAGI. This CDR3 is CASSFNEETQYF.

This sequence joins TRBV6-2 or TRBV6-3 and TRBJ2-1; TCRdb designates TRBD2, a call that cannot be tested without DNA. This CDR3 has 19 residues. The V gene's germline CDR1 is MNHEY and CDR2 SVGEGT. CDR3 residues: CASRNPAGIPRSSYNEQFF.

This clonotype registers medium-sized by frequency. This chain uses TRBV14 with TRBJ2-7. Germline V CDR1 and CDR2: SGHDN, FVKESK. CDR3 length: 14 amino acids. The CDR3: CASSQDWQSYEQYF.

The rearrangement links TRBV6-6 to TRBJ2-1; with no DNA, the TCRdb D assignment of TRBD2 cannot be verified. The germline V gene has CDR1 MNHNY and CDR2 SVGAGI (reference sequence). There are 16 residues in the CDR3. The CDR3 protein is CASSYQAGGPNNEQFF.

The V call is TRBV6-5, the J call TRBJ2-2; TCRdb gives TRBD1 as the D gene, but with no DNA this cannot be confirmed. Germline V gene lookup returns CDR1 MNHEY and CDR2 SVGAGI. This CDR3 spans 15 amino acids. This CDR3 reads CASTWGQEQTGELFF.

The V and J genes are TRBV29-1 and TRBJ2-7; TCRdb's D call, TRBD1, is unchecked because there is no DNA. CDR3 length: 13 amino acids. CDR1 is SQVTM, CDR2 ANQGSEA, per germline. CDR3 loop: CSVAQGKTYEQYF.

This chain links TRBV2 with TRBJ2-5; TCRdb selects TRBD2, and the lack of DNA leaves this call unchecked. The CDR3 loop spans 18 amino acids. The germline gives CDR1 SNHLY, CDR2 FYNNEI. The CDR3 is CASSGLLAGGPSQETQYF.

The J gene is TRBJ2-7, the V gene TRBV29-1; with no DNA, the TCRdb D assignment of TRBD2 cannot be verified. Germline CDR1 and CDR2: SQVTM and ANQGSEA. The CDR3 spans 16 residues. The CDR3 spells CSVEGRGQGPPYEQYF.